Below are 26 T cell receptor beta chains sequenced from a single sample in a study of T cell repertoires in cytomegalovirus infection. TCRdb ran MiXCR on the reads and lists one entry per CDR3 protein. The repertoire has approximately 550,000 distinct CDR3 sequences, 15% to 20% of them found once; the top ten carry roughly a quarter. The sample comprised CD8+ T cells from PBMCs. The receptors stem from a human donor in good health (CMV status not recorded). Some clones in this sample may be carry-over from other donors' samples.

The gene calls are TRBV9 and TRBJ2-5; 7 nucleotides agree with TRBD1. The CDR3 loop spans 16 amino acids. The germline CDR1 and CDR2 sequences are SGDLS and YYNGEE. J gave up 2 bases and V 4 bases, and 11 bases lay outside the gene matches. CDR3 residues: CASSKGTAFLQETQYF. The CDR3 DNA follows: TGTGCCAGCAGCAAAGGGACAGCGTTCTTACAAGAGACCCAGTACTTC.

The chain recombines TRBV25-1 with TRBJ2-5, with TRBD2 matching over 16 bases. Germline V gives CDR1 MGHDK, CDR2 SYGVNS. The junction had 9 bases not matched to a gene; V was cut back by 3 bases and J by 2 bases. This CDR3 has 19 residues. The CDR3: CASSDPGGLAGGAQETQYF. DNA of the CDR3: TGTGCCAGCAGTGACCCTGGGGGACTAGCGGGAGGGGCGCAAGAGACCCAGTACTTC.

The sample holds a few counts of this clonotype. This rearrangement joins TRBV18 to TRBJ2-1, with 10 bases matching TRBD2. V dropped 1 base and J dropped 7; count of bases not matched to a gene: 4. The CDR3 is made up of 15 amino acids. Germline loops: CDR1 KGHSH, CDR2 LQKENI. CDR3 protein: CASSPQRGGLNEQFF. The CDR3 DNA sequence: TGTGCCAGCTCACCACAGCGGGGGGGCCTAAATGAGCAGTTCTTC.

Ten or more counts support this clonotype. The chain combines TRBV5-6 with TRBJ1-2; no firm D call. The germline V gene has CDR1 SGHDT and CDR2 YYEEEE. This CDR3 has 13 residues. With 6 bases removed from V and 5 bases from J, the gap between germline ends came to 14 bases. The DNA for the CDR3 is TGTGCCAGCATTTCGGGCGGTTTGTATGGCTACACCTTC. Protein: CASISGGLYGYTF.

The chain has TRBV5-1 and TRBJ2-5, with no clear D. The germline V gene encodes CDR1 SGHRS and CDR2 YFSETQ. The CDR3 length is 15 residues. Trimming took off 4 bases at V and 2 bases at J, with 15 bases between the two ends. As DNA, the CDR3 is TGCGCCAGCAGCACTTCAGGAAGCCTTCAAGAGACCCAGTACTTC. Amino acids: CASSTSGSLQETQYF.

The chain carries TRBV27 and TRBJ1-2, with D perhaps TRBD1 (5 bases). The V and J ends lost 0 bases and 5 bases respectively, with 10 bases between them. CDR3 size: 14 residues. Germline loops: CDR1 MNHEY, CDR2 SMNVEV (reference sequence). CDR3 sequence: CASSLSRGRYGYTF. DNA for the CDR3: TGTGCCAGCAGTTTATCGCGGGGGAGATATGGCTACACCTTC.

Concerning this clonotype: A read error is possible here, since a much larger clone lies one base away. The conserved phenylalanine or tryptophan is not found at the CDR3 terminus, so this likely reflects a read error. The chain is built from TRBV7-6 and TRBJ1-1, with D hard to call. The V end was cut by 6 bases, the J end by 3 bases, with 11 bases between. The germline V gene has CDR1 SGHVS and CDR2 FNYEAQ. This CDR3 spans 13 amino acids. CDR3 sequence: CASSTGRDTEAFL. The CDR3 coding sequence is TGTGCCAGCAGTACCGGACGGGACACTGAAGCTTTCTTA.

This clonotype appeared a few times. This chain uses TRBV30 with TRBJ2-7, with D hard to call. Trimming cost V 0 bases and J 3 bases, with 12 bases left between them. The CDR3 is 14 amino acids. Germline V gene data show CDR1 as GTSNPN and CDR2 as SVGIG (reference sequence). CDR3: CAWSVPTELYEQYF. The CDR3 DNA reads as TGTGCCTGGAGTGTCCCCACAGAGCTCTACGAGCAGTACTTC. Variable domain in full (rest from reference TRBV30 and TRBJ2-7): SQTIHQWPATLVQPVGSPLSLECTVEGTSNPNLYWYRQAAGRGLQLLFYSVGIGQISSEVPQNLSASRPQDRQFILSSKKLLLSDSGFYLCAWSVPTELYEQYFGPGTRLTVT.

This sequence joins TRBV20-1 and TRBJ2-7; the match to TRBD2 covers 9 bases. The CDR3 contains 16 residues. CDR1 and CDR2 from the germline V gene are DFQATT and SNEGSKA (reference sequence). The V segment lost 3 bases and the J segment 3 bases; nucleotides outside the gene matches: 12. The CDR3 nucleotides read TGCAGTGCTAGCCTCGAGAGGGCTAGCGGGATCTACGAGCAGTACTTC. It codes for CSASLERASGIYEQYF.

The chain joins TRBV20-1 to TRBJ2-7; 10 bases agree with TRBD1. The CDR3 length is 15 residues. Germline lookup yields CDR1 DFQATT and CDR2 SNEGSKA (reference sequence). The trim removed 2 bases at V and 6 bases at J, leaving 10 bases unmatched. This CDR3 is CSARNRDRGGLEQYF. For the CDR3, the DNA is TGCAGTGCTAGAAACCGGGACAGGGGAGGTCTCGAGCAGTACTTC.

This chain uses TRBV24-1 with TRBJ1-3; no firm D call. Deletions cut 3 bases from V and 0 bases from J, with 2 bases between. CDR3 size: 13 residues. Germline V gene data show CDR1 as KGHDR and CDR2 as SFDVKD. The chain's CDR3 is CATSDNSGNTIYF. The CDR3 DNA sequence: TGTGCCACCAGTGATAACTCTGGAAACACCATATATTTT.

This chain links TRBV19 with TRBJ2-7; the match to TRBD1 covers 7 bases. The junction had 9 bases not matched to a gene; V was cut back by 8 bases and J by 5 bases. Germline-derived CDR1 and CDR2 are LNHDA and SQIVND (reference sequence). This CDR3 is 13 amino acids long. CDR3 residues: CASGRGFEDEQYF. In nucleotides, the CDR3 is TGTGCCAGTGGCAGGGGGTTTGAGGACGAGCAGTACTTC.

In this sample, this clonotype turned up many times. This chain joins TRBV7-3 and TRBJ2-1; D remains ambiguous. Germline-derived CDR1 and CDR2 are SGHTA and FQGTGA. The CDR3 contains 15 residues. V lost 2 bases, J lost 5 bases, and 13 bases lay in between. The CDR3 DNA reads TGTGCCAGCAGCTTAGAAGCACTCGCCAACAATGAGCAGTTCTTC. The encoded protein is CASSLEALANNEQFF.

Concerning this clonotype: This is likely a read error, given that the CDR3 carries no conserved phenylalanine or tryptophan at its end. The rearrangement links TRBV28 to TRBJ2-7; D uncertain. The CDR3 is made up of 13 amino acids. CDR1 and CDR2 from the germline V gene are MDHEN and SYDVKM. The germline V and J ends were trimmed by 5 bases and 0 bases, with 8 bases remaining between them. CDR3 sequence: CASSTLRSYEQYL. The CDR3 DNA is TGTGCCAGCAGTACACTTCGCTCCTACGAGCAGTACTTA.

This rearrangement joins TRBV20-1 to TRBJ2-5, with a weak D call TRBD2 (6 bases). V lost 6 bases to trimming and J lost 4 bases, with 15 bases between them. This CDR3 is 13 amino acids long. Per germline, CDR1 DFQATT and CDR2 SNEGSKA (reference sequence). The CDR3 DNA is TGCAGTGCCGTAGGACTAATTTTAGAGACCCAGTACTTC. Protein sequence: CSAVGLILETQYF.

This clonotype was detected many times. The J gene is TRBJ2-1, the V gene TRBV14, with 7 positions matching TRBD2. Germline CDR1 and CDR2: SGHDN and FVKESK. V trimming: 3 bases; J trimming: 8 bases; junction bases outside the gene matches: 7. The CDR3 runs 14 residues. CDR3 nucleotides: TGTGCCAGCAGCCACATGACTAGCCCCCATGAGCAGTTCTTC. Its protein product is CASSHMTSPHEQFF.

This clonotype has more than one count but fewer than ten. V usage is TRBV2 and J usage is TRBJ2-7; D tentatively fits TRBD1 or TRBD2 (5 bases each). The V and J ends lost 1 base and 2 bases respectively, with 9 bases between them. The CDR3 covers 14 residues. Germline V CDR1 and CDR2: SNHLY, FYNNEI. The CDR3 sequence is CASSEGRGTYEQYF. The CDR3 bases are TGTGCCAGCAGTGAAGGTCGGGGCACCTACGAGCAGTACTTC.

This clonotype was picked up a small number of times. The chain carries TRBV6-5 and TRBJ2-7; 9 positions agree with TRBD1. Germline lookup yields CDR1 MNHEY and CDR2 SVGAGI. With V trimmed by 6 bases and J by 2 bases, 5 bases remained unmatched. This CDR3 is 14 amino acids long. The CDR3 DNA is TGTGCCAGCAGAGAGACAGGGGGAACCTACGAGCAGTACTTC. Translation gives CASRETGGTYEQYF.

The chain employs TRBV6-1 and TRBJ1-1; tentatively, D is TRBD1 (5 bases). The V gene's germline CDR1 is MNHNS and CDR2 SASEGT. Trimming removed 2 bases from V and 5 bases from J, with 12 bases in between. The CDR3 is made up of 14 amino acids. The CDR3 DNA reads as TGTGCCAGCAGTGAACAGGGAAGAGATACTGAAGCTTTCTTT. Translated, it gives CASSEQGRDTEAFF.

The J gene is TRBJ2-2, the V gene TRBV7-9; 11 bases align to TRBD2. V trimming: 5 bases; J trimming: 6 bases; junction bases outside the gene matches: 11. CDR3 length: 17 amino acids. Looked up from germline, CDR1 is SEHNR and CDR2 is FQNEAQ (reference sequence). The CDR3 DNA sequence: TGTGCCAGCAGCCCCCGTAGCGGGGGGGCCTTTCCCGGGGAGCTGTTTTTT. Protein sequence: CASSPRSGGAFPGELFF.

Ten or more counts support this clonotype. This rearrangement joins TRBV5-5 to TRBJ2-1, with D maybe TRBD2 (5 bases). Looked up from germline, CDR1 is SGHKS and CDR2 is YYEKEE (reference sequence). V lost 4 bases to trimming and J lost 6 bases, with 20 bases between them. This CDR3 spans 16 amino acids. This CDR3 is CASSQTWRVSRNEQFF. The CDR3 region has the DNA TGTGCCAGCAGCCAAACCTGGCGGGTCAGCCGCAATGAGCAGTTCTTC.

This clonotype came up many times. The chain joins TRBV12-5 to TRBJ1-5; unclear D gene. Germline CDR1 reads LGHNT; CDR2 reads FRNRAP. V was trimmed by 2 bases and J by 0 bases, leaving 8 bases between them. This CDR3 has 15 residues. The CDR3 loop reads CASGLFPSSNQPQHF. As DNA, the CDR3 is TGTGCTAGTGGTTTGTTCCCCAGTAGCAATCAGCCCCAGCATTTT.

The sample holds a few counts of this clonotype. CDR3 sequence reads: CASSLESLAGPYNEQFF. The CDR3 nucleotides are TGTGCCAGCAGCTTAGAATCGTTAGCGGGACCCTACAATGAGCAGTTCTTC. The rearrangement links TRBV11-2 to TRBJ2-1, with 8 bases fitting TRBD2. This CDR3 is built from 17 residues. CDR1 is SGHAT, CDR2 FQNNGV, per germline. V lost 0 bases to trimming and J lost 2 bases; unmatched junction nucleotides: 6.

The CDR3 reads CASHQREYNNEQYF. The DNA for the CDR3 is TGTGCCAGCCATCAGCGGGAGTATAACAACGAGCAGTACTTC. This chain joins TRBV28 and TRBJ2-7; 8 nucleotides align to TRBD2. This CDR3 is 14 amino acids long. Germline V gene lookup returns CDR1 MDHEN and CDR2 SYDVKM. V was clipped by 8 bases and J by 5 bases; unmatched bases: 11.

The CDR3 DNA reads as TGTGCCAGCAGCTTACGACAGGGGTCCACTGAAGCTTTCTTT. It specifies CASSLRQGSTEAFF. This chain joins TRBV7-6 and TRBJ1-1; 8 bases match TRBD1. The V segment lost 2 bases and the J segment 4 bases; nucleotides outside the gene matches: 3. Germline V gene sequence: CDR1 SGHVS, CDR2 FNYEAQ. The CDR3 extends over 14 amino acids.

The chain combines TRBV5-4 with TRBJ2-5; D gene uncertain. This CDR3 has 14 amino acids. CDR1 SGHNT and CDR2 YYREEE come from the germline V gene (reference sequence). Trimming took off 1 base at V and 5 bases at J, with 12 bases between the two ends. The CDR3 loop reads CASSLTENRETQYF. CDR3 nucleotide sequence: TGTGCCAGCAGCTTGACGGAGAATAGGGAGACCCAGTACTTC. The complete variable domain, with remaining parts taken from reference TRBV5-4 and TRBJ2-5, reads ETGVTQSPTHLIKTRGQQVTLRCSSQSGHNTVSWYQQALGQGPQFIFQYYREEENGRGNFPPRFSGLQFPNYSSELNVNALELDDSALYLCASSLTENRETQYFGPGTRLLVL.